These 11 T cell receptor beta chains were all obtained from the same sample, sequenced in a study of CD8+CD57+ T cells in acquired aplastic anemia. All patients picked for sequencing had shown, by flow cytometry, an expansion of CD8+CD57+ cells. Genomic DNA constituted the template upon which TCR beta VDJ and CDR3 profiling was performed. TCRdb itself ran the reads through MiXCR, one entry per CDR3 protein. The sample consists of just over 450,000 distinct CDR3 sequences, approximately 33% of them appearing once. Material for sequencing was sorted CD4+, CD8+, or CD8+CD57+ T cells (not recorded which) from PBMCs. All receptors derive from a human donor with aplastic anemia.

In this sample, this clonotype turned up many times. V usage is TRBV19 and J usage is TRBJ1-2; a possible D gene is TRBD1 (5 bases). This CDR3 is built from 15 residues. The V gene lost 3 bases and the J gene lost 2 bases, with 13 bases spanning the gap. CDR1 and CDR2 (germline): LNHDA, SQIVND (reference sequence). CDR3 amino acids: CASSIGPGFNYGYTF. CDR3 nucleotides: TGTGCCAGTAGTATCGGTCCAGGGTTCAACTATGGCTACACCTTC.

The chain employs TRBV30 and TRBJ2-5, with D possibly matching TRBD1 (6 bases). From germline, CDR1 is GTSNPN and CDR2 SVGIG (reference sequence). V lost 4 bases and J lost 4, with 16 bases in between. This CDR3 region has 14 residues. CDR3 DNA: TGTGCCTGGAATTTCAGGCCAGGGGTAGAGACCCAGTACTTC. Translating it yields CAWNFRPGVETQYF.

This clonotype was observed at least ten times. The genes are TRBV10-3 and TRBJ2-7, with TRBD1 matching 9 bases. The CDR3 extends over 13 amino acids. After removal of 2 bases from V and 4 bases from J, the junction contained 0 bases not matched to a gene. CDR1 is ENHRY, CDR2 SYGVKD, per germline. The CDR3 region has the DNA TGTGCCATCAGTGAGGACAGGGGGTACGAGCAGTACTTC. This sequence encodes CAISEDRGYEQYF.

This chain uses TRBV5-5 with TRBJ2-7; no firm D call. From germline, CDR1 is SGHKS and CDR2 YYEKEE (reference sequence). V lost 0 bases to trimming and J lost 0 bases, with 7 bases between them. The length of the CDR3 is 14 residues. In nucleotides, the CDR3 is TGTGCCAGCAGCTTGGCGACTGTCTCCTACGAGCAGTACTTC. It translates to CASSLATVSYEQYF.

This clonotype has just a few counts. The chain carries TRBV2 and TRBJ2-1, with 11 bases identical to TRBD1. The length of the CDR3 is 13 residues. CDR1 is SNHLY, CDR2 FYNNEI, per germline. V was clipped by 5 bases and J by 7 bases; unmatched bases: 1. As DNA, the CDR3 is TGTGCCAGCAGTCGGGACAGGGGGAATGAGCAGTTCTTC. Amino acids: CASSRDRGNEQFF.

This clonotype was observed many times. CDR3: CASSLGLTSTDTQYF. The CDR3 coding sequence is TGTGCCAGCAGTTTGGGACTAACTAGCACAGATACGCAGTATTTT. V gene TRBV12-3 or TRBV12-4 combines with J gene TRBJ2-3, with 7 bases aligning to TRBD2. The CDR3 is 15 amino acids. V was pared by 3 bases and J by 0 bases, with 3 bases of the junction left unmatched.

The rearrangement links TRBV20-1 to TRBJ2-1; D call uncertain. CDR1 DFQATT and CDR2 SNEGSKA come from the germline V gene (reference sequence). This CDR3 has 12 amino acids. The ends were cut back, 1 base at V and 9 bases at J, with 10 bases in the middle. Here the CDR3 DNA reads TGCAGTGCTAGAGTGCTAGTTGGTGAGCAGTTCTTC. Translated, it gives CSARVLVGEQFF.

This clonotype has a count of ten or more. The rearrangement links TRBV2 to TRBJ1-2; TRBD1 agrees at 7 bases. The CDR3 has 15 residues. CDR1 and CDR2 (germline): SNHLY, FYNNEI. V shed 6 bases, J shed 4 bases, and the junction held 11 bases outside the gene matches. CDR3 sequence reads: CASSKGTEPLYGYTF. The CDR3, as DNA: TGTGCCAGCAGCAAAGGGACAGAACCACTCTATGGCTACACCTTC. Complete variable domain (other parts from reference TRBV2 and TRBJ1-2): EPEVTQTPSHQVTQMGQEVILRCVPISNHLYFYWYRQILGQKVEFLVSFYNNEISEKSEIFDDQFSVERPDGSNFTLKIRSTKLEDSAMYFCASSKGTEPLYGYTFGSGTRLTVV.

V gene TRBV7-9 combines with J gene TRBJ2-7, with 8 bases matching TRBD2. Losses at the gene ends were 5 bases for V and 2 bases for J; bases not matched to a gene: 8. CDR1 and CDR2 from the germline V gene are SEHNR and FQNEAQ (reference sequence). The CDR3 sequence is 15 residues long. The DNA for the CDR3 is TGTGCCAGCAGCCGAATCACTAGCGGACCCTACGAGCAGTACTTC. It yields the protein CASSRITSGPYEQYF. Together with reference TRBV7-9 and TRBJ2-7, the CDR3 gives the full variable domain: DTGVSQNPRHKITKRGQNVTFRCDPISEHNRLYWYRQTLGQGPEFLTYFQNEAQLEKSRLLSDRFSAERPKGSFSTLEIQRTEQGDSAMYLCASSRITSGPYEQYFGPGTRLTVT.

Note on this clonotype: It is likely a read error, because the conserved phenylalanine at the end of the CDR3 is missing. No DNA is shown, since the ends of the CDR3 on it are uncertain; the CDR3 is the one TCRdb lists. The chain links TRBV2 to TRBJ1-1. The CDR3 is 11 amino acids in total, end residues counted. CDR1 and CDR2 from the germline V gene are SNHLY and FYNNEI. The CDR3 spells CASSGLDGSFS.

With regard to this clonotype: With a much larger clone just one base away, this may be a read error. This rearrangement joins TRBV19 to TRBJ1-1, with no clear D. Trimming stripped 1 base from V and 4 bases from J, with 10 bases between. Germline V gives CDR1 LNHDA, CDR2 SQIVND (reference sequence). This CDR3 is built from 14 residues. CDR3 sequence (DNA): TGTGCCAGTAGTATAGCCCCTGTGAGCACTGAAGCTTTCTTT. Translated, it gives CASSIAPVSTEAFF.